The 23 T cell receptor beta chains given below trace back to one sample, sequenced in a study of a mutant IDH1 vaccine in newly diagnosed glioma. Time point: week 11, during vaccination. What each vaccine dose contained was 300 ug of mutant IDH1 20-mer peptide, accompanied by topical imiquimod. Clones were read by immunoSEQ multiplex PCR, and TCRdb kept only the in-frame ones, dropping some. The table lists under 55,000 clones, over 75% of them singletons. These TCRs' antigens remain unknown. The material was PBMCs, obtained from a glioma patient whose treatment included an IDH1 peptide vaccine. The receptors originated from a man aged 45 to 65 with glioma.

This clone was seen only a few times. The rearrangement links TRBV7-2 to TRBJ1-5; no definite D call. Trimming removed 5 bases from V and 0 bases from J, with 8 bases in between. Per the germline V gene, CDR1 is SGHTA and CDR2 is FQGNSA. CDR3 length: 14 residues. The chain's CDR3 is CASSPLYSNQPQHF. CDR3 DNA sequence: TGTGCCAGCAGCCCCCTTTATAGCAATCAGCCCCAGCATTTT.

This clone was picked up a small number of times. This chain links TRBV19 with TRBJ1-1; 8 nucleotides match TRBD1. Germline CDR1 and CDR2: LNHDA and SQIVND (reference sequence). This CDR3 region has 14 residues. V was pared by 2 bases and J by 6 bases, with 5 bases of the junction left unmatched. In DNA, the CDR3 is TGTGCCAGTAGTATACGGCAGGGGGCGGCTGAAGCTTTCTTT. Translating it yields CASSIRQGAAEAFF.

This rearrangement joins TRBV10-2 to TRBJ2-6; D is uncertain. The germline V and J ends were trimmed by 4 bases and 3 bases, with 13 bases remaining between them. The CDR3 length is 16 residues. CDR1 and CDR2 (germline): WSHSY, SAAADI. CDR3 coding DNA: TGCGCCAGCAGTGGTGGTATTCGACATGGGGCCAACGTCCTGACTTTC. It translates to CASSGGIRHGANVLTF.

This chain links TRBV2 with TRBJ2-5; 7 bases map to TRBD1. The J segment lost 7 bases and the V segment lost 4 bases, leaving 12 bases of the junction unmatched. Germline CDR1 SNHLY, CDR2 FYNNEI. The CDR3 contains 15 residues. CDR3 nucleotides: TGTGCCAGCAGTGGACAGGGTCCTGGGGATTCGACCCAGTACTTC. Its protein is CASSGQGPGDSTQYF.

This chain links TRBV13 with TRBJ2-2, with 7 nucleotides matching TRBD2. Per germline, CDR1 PRHDT and CDR2 FYEKMQ (reference sequence). Losses at the gene ends were 5 bases for V and 4 bases for J; bases not matched to a gene: 7. This CDR3 is 15 amino acids long. For the CDR3, the DNA is TGTGCCAGCAGCCAGACTAGCCCCTTCACCGGGGAGCTGTTTTTT. It specifies CASSQTSPFTGELFF.

The chain recombines TRBV6-1 with TRBJ1-6; a possible D gene is TRBD1 (6 bases). V gave up 0 bases and J gave up 7 bases, with 10 bases separating them. The CDR3 length is 15 residues. Per germline, CDR1 MNHNS and CDR2 SASEGT. The CDR3: CASSEARGGNSPLHF. CDR3 sequence (DNA): TGTGCCAGCAGTGAAGCGCGAGGGGGGAATTCACCCCTCCACTTT.

The J gene is TRBJ2-1, the V gene TRBV18, with 14 bases that match TRBD2. Germline V lookup: CDR1 KGHSH, CDR2 LQKENI. The CDR3 is made up of 16 amino acids. J lost 8 bases, V lost 0 bases, and 3 bases had no gene match. The CDR3 sequence is CASSPPGLAGVDEQFF. As DNA, the CDR3 is TGTGCCAGCTCACCACCGGGACTAGCGGGAGTGGATGAGCAGTTCTTC.

The chain couples TRBV10-2 to TRBJ1-3; no reliable D call. The CDR3 extends over 15 amino acids. Germline-derived CDR1 and CDR2 are WSHSY and SAAADI. Trimming took 2 bases from V and 0 from J, leaving 8 bases between them. CDR3 region: CASSEGGYSGNTIYF. The CDR3 bases are TGCGCCAGCAGTGAGGGCGGATACTCTGGAAACACCATATATTTT.

A single count supports this clone. The chain has TRBV21-1 and TRBJ2-7; the table gives TRBD2 as D, unverified against the DNA. TRBV21-1 is annotated as a pseudogene. The CDR3 contains 18 residues. The CDR3 loop is CASSKGLAAPSRHYEQYF. CDR3 coding DNA: TGTGCCAGCAGCAAAGGACTAGCGGCGCCAAGTCGTCACTACGAGCAGTACTTC.

The chain carries TRBV7-8 and TRBJ2-1; TRBD1 aligns across 9 bases. Trimming cost V 4 bases and J 10 bases; bases outside gene matches: 5. Germline-derived CDR1 and CDR2 are SGHVS and FQNEAQ. This CDR3 contains 13 residues. This CDR3 reads CASSWDRAEEQFF. The CDR3, as DNA: TGTGCCAGCAGCTGGGACAGGGCGGAGGAGCAGTTCTTC.

The rearrangement joins TRBV7-8 to TRBJ1-6; D uncertain. Germline CDR1 and CDR2: SGHVS and FQNEAQ. The germline V and J ends were trimmed by 2 bases and 6 bases, with 5 bases remaining between them. The CDR3 runs 13 residues. CDR3 coding DNA: TGTGCCAGCAGCTTATCGGTTAATTCACCCCTCCACTTT. Its protein product is CASSLSVNSPLHF.

This chain links TRBV29-1 with TRBJ1-2, with D maybe TRBD1 (5 bases). Per germline, CDR1 SQVTM and CDR2 ANQGSEA. Trimming took 0 bases from V and 6 from J, leaving 8 bases between them. The CDR3 covers 12 residues. CDR3 coding DNA: TGCAGCGTTGAAGAAGGGGCAGATGGCTACACCTTC. As protein: CSVEEGADGYTF.

The chain uses TRBV2 and TRBJ2-5; 9 nucleotides line up with TRBD1. The end of the DNA is better explained by TRBJ2-7, so the J call may be wrong. This CDR3 has 13 amino acids. Germline CDR1 is SNHLY and CDR2 is FYNNEI. The CDR3 here is CAIRDRVGYEQYF. CDR3 DNA: TGTGCCATCCGGGACAGGGTGGGTTACGAGCAGTACTTC.

This chain joins TRBV6-1 and TRBJ1-4; no clear D. The CDR3 runs 13 residues. V was pared by 3 bases and J by 6 bases, with 8 bases between. Germline CDR1 is MNHNS and CDR2 is SASEGT. DNA for the CDR3: TGTGCCAGCAGTGACAGCACAGATGAAAAACTGTTTTTT. This gives the protein CASSDSTDEKLFF.

The J gene is TRBJ1-5, the V gene TRBV18, with D hard to call. The length of the CDR3 is 14 residues. Trimming cost V 2 bases and J 5 bases, with 10 bases left between them. The germline V gene encodes CDR1 KGHSH and CDR2 LQKENI. The CDR3 reads CASSPSTADQPQHF. Here the CDR3 DNA reads TGTGCCAGCTCACCAAGTACAGCTGATCAGCCCCAGCATTTT.

V gene TRBV2 combines with J gene TRBJ1-4, with a tentative D call TRBD1 (5 bases). Between the trimmed V and J ends, which lost 6 bases and 5 bases, there was a span of 16 bases. The CDR3 runs 15 residues. CDR1 SNHLY and CDR2 FYNNEI come from the germline V gene. CDR3 sequence: CASRRGREPNEKLFF. The CDR3, as DNA: TGTGCCAGCAGGCGGGGCCGGGAGCCAAATGAAAAACTGTTTTTT.

The gene calls are TRBV5-5 and TRBJ1-2, with D possibly TRBD1 on 5 matching bases. V was shortened by 0 bases and J by 2 bases, with 8 bases between the two germline ends. Germline values: CDR1 SGHKS, CDR2 YYEKEE (reference sequence). The CDR3 is 14 amino acids. CDR3 loop: CASSLEPGNYGYTF. CDR3 coding DNA: TGTGCCAGCAGCTTGGAGCCAGGGAACTATGGCTACACCTTC.

This clone was counted a single time. V is TRBV27 and J is TRBJ2-1; D might be TRBD2 (6 bases). The CDR3 is made up of 13 amino acids. The germline gives CDR1 MNHEY, CDR2 SMNVEV (reference sequence). The CDR3 loop reads CAASASSYNEQFF. The CDR3 nucleotides read TGTGCGGCTAGCGCCTCCTCCTACAATGAGCAGTTCTTC.

The rearrangement uses TRBV4-2 and TRBJ1-1; D gene uncertain. Looked up from germline, CDR1 is LGHNA and CDR2 is YNFKEQ. Trimming removed 0 bases at V and 1 base at J, with 9 bases between. The CDR3 extends over 15 amino acids. CDR3 nucleotides: TGTGCCAGCAGCCAAGAAAGACACACGAACACTGAAGCTTTCTTT. Protein: CASSQERHTNTEAFF.

This chain joins TRBV6-1 and TRBJ1-2; a possible D gene is TRBD1 (6 bases). This CDR3 contains 17 residues. Trimming left V 0 bases short and J 5 bases short, with 19 bases between. Germline V gene lookup returns CDR1 MNHNS and CDR2 SASEGT. CDR3 region: CASSEALRRGLWYGYTF. The DNA for the CDR3 is TGTGCCAGCAGTGAAGCGCTTCGGCGGGGGCTGTGGTATGGCTACACCTTC.

The rearrangement uses TRBV6-1 and TRBJ2-3; D remains unclear. CDR1 MNHNS and CDR2 SASEGT come from the germline V gene. Trimming cost V 4 bases and J 2 bases, with 10 bases left between them. The CDR3 is made up of 14 amino acids. CDR3 residues: CASSASLHTDTQYF. The CDR3 region has the DNA TGTGCCAGCAGTGCCAGCCTTCACACAGATACGCAGTATTTT.

The rearrangement links TRBV30 to TRBJ1-6; 8 bases match TRBD1. The CDR3 loop spans 15 amino acids. CDR1 and CDR2 (germline): GTSNPN, SVGIG (reference sequence). V was pared by 3 bases and J by 6 bases, with 7 bases of the junction left unmatched. CDR3: CAWRTRQGINSPLHF. In DNA form, the CDR3 reads TGTGCCTGGAGGACCCGACAGGGGATTAATTCACCCCTCCACTTT.

CDR3 sequence (DNA): TGTGCCAGCTCACCATCCGGGACGAGGGGCGAGCAGTACTTC. Its translation is CASSPSGTRGEQYF. The chain is built from TRBV18 and TRBJ2-7, with D possibly called TRBD1 or TRBD2 (5 bases each). Germline CDR1 reads KGHSH; CDR2 reads LQKENI. Trimming cost V 2 bases and J 6 bases, with 14 bases left between them. CDR3 size: 14 residues.